Each of the 14 T cell receptor beta chains below was sequenced from the same sample in a study of beta chain features in type 1 diabetes. Study-wide points: TCRB CDR3s were moderately but significantly shorter in Type 1 diabetes patients in all four CD4+ subsets.

Their cognate antigens are unknown. Reverse transcribing all isolated RNA meant expressed TCRB transcripts were sequenced. TCRdb keeps only in-frame clones here, not all; method: immunoSEQ multiplex PCR. The table includes 300,000 or so clones, approximately 12% detected once. The specimen sequenced was naive CD4+ T cells from blood. The receptors originated from a woman between 18 and 29 years old with type 1 diabetes.

In this sample, this clone turned up a few times. The rearrangement links TRBV7-2 to TRBJ2-5; 8 bases match TRBD1. V lost 2 bases and J lost 1; bases outside the gene matches: 6. Germline values: CDR1 SGHTA, CDR2 FQGNSA. The CDR3 sequence is 16 residues long. DNA for the CDR3: TGTGCCAGCAGCTTAAGGACAGGGCTGGCCCAAGAGACCCAGTACTTC. Its protein product is CASSLRTGLAQETQYF. The full variable domain, with the rest looked up from reference TRBV7-2 and TRBJ2-5, is GAGVSQSPSNKVTEKGKDVELRCDPISGHTALYWYRQSLGQGLEFLIYFQGNSAPDKSGLPSDRFSAERTGGSVSTLTIQRTQQEDSAVYLCASSLRTGLAQETQYFGPGTRLLVL.

The chain carries TRBV30 and TRBJ2-5; D is ambiguous. V lost 1 base to trimming and J lost 9 bases, with 12 bases between them. CDR3 length equals 12 residues. CDR1 and CDR2 (germline): GTSNPN, SVGIG (reference sequence). DNA for the CDR3: TGTGCCTGGAGTGCTACACCTAGTTCCCAGTACTTC. Protein: CAWSATPSSQYF.

The rearrangement links TRBV30 to TRBJ2-7, with 12 bases fitting TRBD2. V lost 5 bases and J lost 6; bases outside the gene matches: 8. The CDR3 contains 14 residues. The germline V gene encodes CDR1 GTSNPN and CDR2 SVGIG (reference sequence). The CDR3 loop reads CAWLLAGGPLEQYV. The CDR3 DNA is TGTGCCTGGCTACTAGCGGGAGGACCCCTCGAGCAGTACGTC.

This clone was recorded a few times. This chain uses TRBV7-2 with TRBJ2-3; maybe TRBD1 (6 bases). The CDR3 contains 13 residues. Trimming shortened V by 5 bases and J by 5 bases, and 11 bases separated the two germline ends. The V gene's germline CDR1 is SGHTA and CDR2 FQGNSA. CDR3 DNA: TGTGCCAGCAGCCAAGAGGGGGTAGATACGCAGTATTTT. Encoded protein: CASSQEGVDTQYF.

The J gene is TRBJ2-5, the V gene TRBV13; D not certain. The CDR3 loop spans 13 amino acids. Germline CDR1 reads PRHDT; CDR2 reads FYEKMQ (reference sequence). V dropped 0 bases and J dropped 2 bases, with 4 bases sitting between them. DNA for the CDR3: TGTGCCAGCAGCTTAGGCGAGCAAGAGACCCAGTACTTC. The encoded protein is CASSLGEQETQYF.

The V and J genes are TRBV9 and TRBJ1-1, with D possibly matching TRBD1 (6 bases). The CDR3 spans 17 residues. The germline V gene encodes CDR1 SGDLS and CDR2 YYNGEE. The V and J ends lost 0 bases and 0 bases respectively, with 15 bases between them. CDR3 loop: CASSVAPDSYMNTEAFF. The DNA of the CDR3 is TGTGCCAGCAGCGTAGCTCCGGACAGCTATATGAACACTGAAGCTTTCTTT. The full variable domain, its missing parts supplied by reference TRBV9 and TRBJ1-1, is DSGVTQTPKHLITATGQRVTLRCSPRSGDLSVYWYQQSLDQGLQFLIQYYNGEERAKGNILERFSAQQFPDLHSELNLSSLELGDSALYFCASSVAPDSYMNTEAFFGQGTRLTVV.

The DNA of the CDR3 is TGTGCCAGCAGCGAAAAACTAGCGAGAGGCAAGGATGAGCAGTTCTTC. As protein: CASSEKLARGKDEQFF. The genes are TRBV5-4 and TRBJ2-1, with 7 bases that match TRBD2. Losses at the gene ends were 4 bases for V and 8 bases for J; bases not matched to a gene: 15. Germline CDR1 is SGHNT and CDR2 is YYREEE (reference sequence). The CDR3 covers 16 residues. The variable domain in full, with the rest retrieved from reference TRBV5-4 and TRBJ2-1, is ETGVTQSPTHLIKTRGQQVTLRCSSQSGHNTVSWYQQALGQGPQFIFQYYREEENGRGNFPPRFSGLQFPNYSSELNVNALELDDSALYLCASSEKLARGKDEQFFGPGTRLTVL.

The CDR3 DNA reads as TGTGCCAGCAGTCCCGTGGCCCTAGCGCAGGTGTACAATGAGCAGTTCTTC. Its protein product is CASSPVALAQVYNEQFF. The chain recombines TRBV27 with TRBJ2-1; tentative D call: TRBD2 (6 bases). V dropped 5 bases and J dropped 4 bases, with 21 bases sitting between them. The germline V gene has CDR1 MNHEY and CDR2 SMNVEV (reference sequence). The CDR3 runs 17 residues.

The gene calls are TRBV12-5 and TRBJ2-1; TRBD2 might be the D (6 bases). Germline lookup yields CDR1 LGHNT and CDR2 FRNRAP. Trimming took 7 bases from V and 2 from J, leaving 12 bases between them. There are 14 residues in the CDR3. The CDR3 loop reads CASAPEGTYNEQFF. The CDR3 nucleotides read TGTGCTAGTGCTCCGGAGGGAACCTACAATGAGCAGTTCTTC.

This chain uses TRBV7-3 with TRBJ2-1; 12 bases map to TRBD2. Germline V lookup: CDR1 SGHTA, CDR2 FQGTGA. V lost 4 bases, J lost 4 bases, and 14 bases stayed unmatched. This CDR3 spans 19 amino acids. The CDR3 DNA follows: TGTGCCAGCAGCTCGCTACGCGGACTAGCGGGGAGGGGATACAATGAGCAGTTCTTC. It codes for CASSSLRGLAGRGYNEQFF.

This clone was seen a few times. The chain has TRBV29-1 and TRBJ1-3, with unresolved D. Trimming stripped 2 bases from V and 5 bases from J, with 10 bases between. The CDR3 is made up of 13 amino acids. Looked up from germline, CDR1 is SQVTM and CDR2 is ANQGSEA. This chain's CDR3 is CSVEKTARNTIYF. DNA for the CDR3: TGCAGCGTTGAAAAAACAGCTCGAAACACCATATATTTT.

Only a few counts were recorded for this clone. The genes are TRBV7-2 and TRBJ2-1, with TRBD2 matching 12 bases. V was clipped by 6 bases and J by 0 bases; unmatched bases: 9. Germline CDR1 SGHTA, CDR2 FQGNSA. The length of the CDR3 is 18 residues. The CDR3 DNA follows: TGTGCCAGCAGTTTCGGACTAGCGGGATTCAGCTCCTACAATGAGCAGTTCTTC. Protein product: CASSFGLAGFSSYNEQFF.

This clone came up a few times. The chain has TRBV11-2 and TRBJ2-5; perhaps TRBD2 as D (5 bases). The CDR3 has 14 amino acids. V dropped 1 base and J dropped 1 base, with 7 bases sitting between them. Germline CDR1 is SGHAT and CDR2 is FQNNGV. The CDR3, as DNA: TGTGCCAGCAGCTTAGGAGGGTCCCAAGAGACCCAGTACTTC. Translation: CASSLGGSQETQYF.

The rearrangement uses TRBV5-1 and TRBJ1-3; D is unclear. Germline V gene data show CDR1 as SGHRS and CDR2 as YFSETQ. The CDR3 is 15 residues long. The V end was cut by 4 bases, the J end by 6 bases, with 17 bases between. CDR3 DNA: TGCGCCAGCAGCCCGTCGTCGGGGATTGAAAACACCATATATTTT. Residues: CASSPSSGIENTIYF.